The 22 T cell receptor beta chains reported below all come from one sample, sequenced in a study of blood T cell repertoires in COVID-19. Measured with immunoSEQ multiplex PCR; TCRdb has only the in-frame clones, and not every one. Altogether 400,000 or so clones are present, 75% to 90% being singletons, with the ten largest covering 1.5% to 1.9%. The sample comprised peripheral blood. The source of these receptors is a woman aged 40 to 55 with COVID-19, enrolled during active disease.

The chain combines TRBV28 with TRBJ2-7; 8 nucleotides match TRBD1. The length of the CDR3 is 14 residues. Germline assignment: CDR1 MDHEN and CDR2 SYDVKM. Trimming at V came to 3 bases and at J to 7 bases, leaving 8 bases not matched to a gene. The CDR3 is CASSFGQGSREQYF. The CDR3 nucleotides read TGTGCCAGCAGTTTTGGACAGGGTTCAAGGGAGCAGTACTTC. The whole variable domain, remainder taken from reference TRBV28 and TRBJ2-7, is DVKVTQSSRYLVKRTGEKVFLECVQDMDHENMFWYRQDPGLGLRLIYFSYDVKMKEKGDIPEGYSVSREKKERFSLILESASTNQTSMYLCASSFGQGSREQYFGPGTRLTVT.

The genes are TRBV15 and TRBJ2-2, with D possibly being TRBD2 (6 bases). Between the trimmed V and J ends, which lost 0 bases and 2 bases, there was a span of 10 bases. Per the germline V gene, CDR1 is LNHNV and CDR2 is YYDKDF (reference sequence). The CDR3 loop spans 16 amino acids. CDR3 coding DNA: TGTGCCACCAGCAGAGATCGGGGGTACAACACCGGGGAGCTGTTTTTT. Encoded protein: CATSRDRGYNTGELFF.

The J gene is TRBJ2-7, the V gene TRBV4-1; 9 positions agree with TRBD1. The CDR3 is 17 residues long. From germline, CDR1 is MGHRA and CDR2 YSYEKL. V shed 2 bases, J shed 5 bases, and the junction held 13 bases outside the gene matches. CDR3 nucleotide sequence: TGCGCCAGCAGCCAAAGATATCCCGGACAGGGGCCCAACGAGCAGTACTTC. It translates to CASSQRYPGQGPNEQYF.

The gene calls are TRBV24-1 and TRBJ2-1; 8 bases are a match to TRBD1. Germline CDR1 and CDR2: KGHDR and SFDVKD. Trimming cost V 4 bases and J 6 bases; bases outside gene matches: 10. This CDR3 is built from 16 residues. The CDR3 DNA sequence: TGTGCCACCAGTGACCTCGGACAGGGTTTGGCCAATGAGCAGTTCTTC. Translated, it gives CATSDLGQGLANEQFF.

About this clone: This sample includes further DNA sequences coding for the same CDR3. The chain carries TRBV10-3 and TRBJ1-1; a weak D match, TRBD1 (6 bases). Trimming took 3 bases from V and 2 from J, leaving 7 bases between them. CDR3 length: 13 residues. Germline V CDR1 and CDR2: ENHRY, SYGVKD. The CDR3 DNA follows: TGTGCCATCAGTGAAGGGGGAAACACTGAAGCTTTCTTT. Its translation: CAISEGGNTEAFF.

The chain recombines TRBV30 with TRBJ1-2, with D possibly being TRBD1 (5 bases). This CDR3 is 14 amino acids long. CDR1 is GTSNPN and CDR2 is SVGIG in the germline V gene (reference sequence). Trimming took 5 bases from V and 4 from J, leaving 17 bases between them. The CDR3 coding sequence is TGTGCCTGGGCGGCCGCTGCGGGACTCTATGGCTACACCTTC. It is translated as CAWAAAAGLYGYTF.

The rearrangement links TRBV4-3 to TRBJ2-1, with 7 nucleotides matching TRBD2. This CDR3 region has 16 residues. J lost 7 bases, V lost 4 bases, and 13 bases had no gene match. CDR1 is LGHNA and CDR2 is YSLEER in the germline V gene. As DNA, the CDR3 is TGCGCCAGCAGCCGGACCGGGCTCCAGGGAGGGAATGAGCAGTTCTTC. This sequence encodes CASSRTGLQGGNEQFF.

V gene TRBV6-1 combines with J gene TRBJ2-1; D possibly corresponds to TRBD2 (6 bases). Germline V CDR1 and CDR2: MNHNS, SASEGT. V was cut by 4 bases and J by 3 bases, with 10 bases left in between. This CDR3 has 14 amino acids. The CDR3 DNA is TGTGCCAGCAGTGCCGGGACTCTCTACAATGAGCAGTTCTTC. Translated: CASSAGTLYNEQFF.

This chain connects TRBV6-4 to TRBJ1-2; a weak D match, TRBD1 (6 bases). This CDR3 spans 12 amino acids. V was clipped by 2 bases and J by 8 bases, with 9 bases between them. Looked up from germline, CDR1 is MRHNA and CDR2 is SNTAGT. As DNA, the CDR3 is TGTGCCAGCAGTGACGGGGGGGGCGGCTACACCTTC. Translated: CASSDGGGGYTF.

The V and J genes are TRBV4-3 and TRBJ1-2, with D perhaps matching TRBD1 (6 bases). This CDR3 region has 14 residues. V dropped 5 bases and J dropped 4 bases, with 14 bases sitting between them. Germline V CDR1 and CDR2: LGHNA, YSLEER. The CDR3 region is CASSGLTGSYGYTF. CDR3 nucleotides: TGCGCCAGCAGCGGGCTGACAGGATCCTATGGCTACACCTTC.

J is TRBJ2-1 and V is TRBV2, with a weak D call TRBD1 (5 bases). There are 12 residues in the CDR3. Germline V lookup: CDR1 SNHLY, CDR2 FYNNEI. V was cut by 7 bases and J by 7 bases, with 11 bases left in between. The CDR3 here is CASIQAGNEQFF. CDR3 nucleotide sequence: TGTGCCAGCATCCAAGCAGGGAATGAGCAGTTCTTC.

In regard to this clone: Other DNA sequences in the sample encode the same CDR3. This chain's CDR3 is CASSTGATNEKLFF. The CDR3 bases are TGTGCCAGCAGCACGGGGGCAACTAATGAAAAACTGTTTTTT. The chain couples TRBV5-4 to TRBJ1-4, with D perhaps TRBD1 (5 bases). Germline CDR1 reads SGHNT; CDR2 reads YYREEE (reference sequence). The CDR3 totals 14 residues. The V end lost 4 bases, the J end lost 0 bases, and 7 bases lay between the germline ends. The entire variable domain, with the rest obtained from reference TRBV5-4 and TRBJ1-4, is as follows: ETGVTQSPTHLIKTRGQQVTLRCSSQSGHNTVSWYQQALGQGPQFIFQYYREEENGRGNFPPRFSGLQFPNYSSELNVNALELDDSALYLCASSTGATNEKLFFGSGTQLSVL.

This chain links TRBV12-3 or TRBV12-4 with TRBJ2-1, with no clear D. This CDR3 contains 13 residues. Trimming took off 5 bases at V and 8 bases at J, with 13 bases between the two ends. In DNA, the CDR3 is TGTGCCAGCAGTCTAACCAGGCCCGATGAGCAGTTCTTC. This sequence encodes CASSLTRPDEQFF.

The chain employs TRBV3-1 (or the pseudogene TRBV3-2) and TRBJ1-1, with 7 nucleotides matching TRBD1. Germline lookup yields CDR1 LGHDT and CDR2 YNNKEL (reference sequence). The CDR3 sequence is 13 residues long. V lost 1 base, J lost 7 bases, and 3 bases stayed unmatched. The CDR3 DNA reads as TGTGCCAGCAGCCAAGCAGGGACAGATGAAGCTTTCTTT. It codes for CASSQAGTDEAFF.

This clone was recorded a few times. The rearrangement joins TRBV7-9 to TRBJ2-7; D gene unclear. The germline V gene has CDR1 SEHNR and CDR2 FQNEAQ (reference sequence). Trimming removed 5 bases from V and 3 bases from J, with 5 bases in between. The CDR3 loop spans 11 amino acids. The CDR3 here is CASSIRYEQYF. CDR3 in DNA: TGTGCCAGCAGCATCCGCTACGAGCAGTACTTC.

V and J are TRBV4-1 and TRBJ1-2; D is uncertain. Germline CDR1 is MGHRA and CDR2 is YSYEKL. V lost 0 bases and J lost 4, with 6 bases in between. This CDR3 contains 13 residues. The CDR3 DNA reads as TGCGCCAGCAGCCAAGATCGAGCCTATGGCTACACCTTC. Amino acid sequence: CASSQDRAYGYTF.

This clone appeared a single time. The chain joins TRBV5-1 to TRBJ2-3; TRBD2 agrees at 8 bases. There are 14 residues in the CDR3. V trimming: 2 bases; J trimming: 4 bases; junction bases outside the gene matches: 3. Per germline, CDR1 SGHRS and CDR2 YFSETQ. The CDR3 here is CASSFPGGADTQYF. The CDR3 nucleotides are TGCGCCAGCAGCTTCCCGGGGGGGGCAGATACGCAGTATTTT.

The rearrangement links TRBV27 to TRBJ1-1, with a weak D call TRBD1 (6 bases). The CDR3 covers 13 residues. Germline CDR1 is MNHEY and CDR2 is SMNVEV (reference sequence). V shed 2 bases and J shed 8 bases, with 12 bases lying between them. CDR3 residues: CASSLNRELEAFF. The CDR3 DNA is TGTGCCAGCAGTTTAAACAGGGAGCTAGAAGCTTTCTTT.

The gene calls are TRBV28 and TRBJ1-1, with D perhaps TRBD1 (6 bases). The germline V gene has CDR1 MDHEN and CDR2 SYDVKM. This CDR3 is 15 amino acids long. Trimming stripped 5 bases from V and 5 bases from J, with 18 bases between. CDR3 amino acids: CASSVPGEGKTEAFF. The DNA for the CDR3 is TGTGCCAGCAGTGTCCCAGGGGAGGGGAAAACTGAAGCTTTCTTT.

This chain links TRBV18 with TRBJ1-2; 8 nucleotides agree with TRBD1. Germline V CDR1 and CDR2: KGHSH, LQKENI. The trim removed 2 bases at V and 0 bases at J, leaving 8 bases unmatched. This CDR3 has 17 residues. This CDR3 is CASSPATGATSNYGYTF. CDR3 nucleotides: TGTGCCAGCTCACCAGCGACAGGGGCAACTTCTAACTATGGCTACACCTTC.

This rearrangement joins TRBV15 to TRBJ1-4; D ambiguous. Germline CDR1 LNHNV, CDR2 YYDKDF (reference sequence). The CDR3 has 13 residues. V lost 7 bases, J lost 0 bases, and 6 bases lay in between. CDR3 bases: TGTGCCACCAAGAGAGCAACTAATGAAAAACTGTTTTTT. Translated: CATKRATNEKLFF.

This clone has more than one count but fewer than ten. The gene calls are TRBV7-9 and TRBJ1-2; tentative D call: TRBD1 (6 bases). This CDR3 region has 13 residues. The V and J ends lost 3 bases and 5 bases respectively, with 10 bases between them. Germline assignment: CDR1 SEHNR and CDR2 FQNEAQ (reference sequence). CDR3 amino acids: CASSLRTDYGYTF. The CDR3 DNA sequence: TGTGCCAGCAGCTTGAGGACAGATTATGGCTACACCTTC.